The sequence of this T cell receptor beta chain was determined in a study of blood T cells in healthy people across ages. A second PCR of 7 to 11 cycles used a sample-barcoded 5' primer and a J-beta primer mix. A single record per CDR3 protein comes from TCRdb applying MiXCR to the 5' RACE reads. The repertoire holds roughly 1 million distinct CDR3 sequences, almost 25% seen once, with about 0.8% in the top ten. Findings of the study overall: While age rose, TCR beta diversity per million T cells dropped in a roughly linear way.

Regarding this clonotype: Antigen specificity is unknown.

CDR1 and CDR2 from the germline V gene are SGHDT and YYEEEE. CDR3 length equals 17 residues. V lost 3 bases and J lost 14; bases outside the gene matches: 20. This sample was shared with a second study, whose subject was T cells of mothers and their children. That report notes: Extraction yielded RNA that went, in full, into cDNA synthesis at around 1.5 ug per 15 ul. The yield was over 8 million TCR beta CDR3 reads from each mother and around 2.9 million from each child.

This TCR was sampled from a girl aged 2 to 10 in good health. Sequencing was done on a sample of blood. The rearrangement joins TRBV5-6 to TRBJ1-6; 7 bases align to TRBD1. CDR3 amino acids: CASSSVAGQVNPFALHF. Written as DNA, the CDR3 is TGTGCCAGCAGCTCGGTGGCCGGACAGGTTAATCCTTTTGCCCTCCACTTT.